The clone carrying this T cell receptor (beta chain) was picked up one time. Its antigen remains unknown. Deep was the level at which the assay was run. Some clones are missing from TCRdb's copy, which holds only in-frame ones; the method was immunoSEQ multiplex PCR. The data show about 380,000 clones, with roughly 96% seen just once and about 0.32% held by the top ten. This specimen belongs to a study of shared clonotypes between healthy human individuals. Points from the study as a whole: Clonotypes which were not shared had lower generation probabilities than clonotypes that all four donors shared. Clonotype sharing among donors was thought likely to change with sequencing depth.

Nashville, Tennessee was home to all donors, each a Caucasian adult. The source is a man aged 25-45 years in good health. The sequencing sample was made of memory CD8+ T cells sorted from blood. Stated subset: CD45RO+ cells pooled with CCR7-negative TemRA cells.

The CDR3 here is CSARDRGTQYF. DNA of the CDR3: TGCAGTGCTAGAGACAGGGGAACGCAGTATTTT. The rearrangement joins TRBV20-1 to TRBJ2-3; D possibly corresponds to TRBD1 (6 bases). CDR3 length equals 11 residues. Trimming cost V 0 bases and J 9 bases, with 7 bases left between them. The germline V gene encodes CDR1 DFQATT and CDR2 SNEGSKA (reference sequence).